This entry concerns a single TCR beta chain. Its antigen is not identified. This entry is derived from a study of long-term antiretroviral therapy in people with HIV. As for the study in general: The 2015 immediate-ART recommendation came about a decade after the earliest samples. Study-wide points: Pre-ART-expanded clones dominated the repertoire at all time points. Repertoires looked antigen-experienced, with only a slight naive shift after ART.

immunoSEQ v3.0 was run at survey level. Clones were sequenced by immunoSEQ multiplex PCR, and TCRdb holds only the in-frame ones, with some missing. The data contain about 20,000 clones, around 84% of them singletons. V was pared by 3 bases and J by 7 bases, with 4 bases of the junction left unmatched. Germline-derived CDR1 and CDR2 are SGHRS and YFSETQ. The CDR3 length is 14 residues. Each donor provided at least one pre-ART PBMC sample and at least two post-ART PBMC samples. Sequencing was performed on unsorted PBMCs, taken 1.8 years before starting antiretroviral therapy. The chain joins TRBV5-1 to TRBJ1-6; 7 bases map to TRBD1. This receptor was identified in a woman in her twenties or thirties with HIV. The CDR3 spells CASSYGTENSPLHF. Here the CDR3 DNA reads TGCGCCAGCAGCTACGGGACAGAAAATTCACCCCTCCACTTT.